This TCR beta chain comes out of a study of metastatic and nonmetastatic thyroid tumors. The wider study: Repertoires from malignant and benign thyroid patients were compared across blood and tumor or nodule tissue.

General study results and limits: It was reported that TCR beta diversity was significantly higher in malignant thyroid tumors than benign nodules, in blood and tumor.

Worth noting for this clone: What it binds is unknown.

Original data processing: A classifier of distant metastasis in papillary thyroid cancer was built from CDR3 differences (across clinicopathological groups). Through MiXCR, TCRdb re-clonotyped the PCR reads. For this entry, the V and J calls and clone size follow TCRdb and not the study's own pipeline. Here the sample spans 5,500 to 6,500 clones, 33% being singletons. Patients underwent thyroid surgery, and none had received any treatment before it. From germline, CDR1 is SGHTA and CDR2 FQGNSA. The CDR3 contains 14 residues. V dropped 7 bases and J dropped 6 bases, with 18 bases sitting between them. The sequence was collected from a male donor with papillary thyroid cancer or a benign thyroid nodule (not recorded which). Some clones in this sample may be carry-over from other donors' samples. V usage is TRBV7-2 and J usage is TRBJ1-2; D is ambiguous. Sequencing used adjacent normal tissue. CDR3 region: CASILLRQVDGYTF. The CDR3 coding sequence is TGTGCCAGCATCCTGCTTCGGCAGGTCGATGGCTACACCTTC.